A selection of T cell receptor beta chains follows, all from one sample in a study of technical replicates of blood from several donors. The repertoire was sequenced with immunoSEQ multiplex PCR; TCRdb's copy has only in-frame clones and lacks some. The sample has about 70,000 clones, approximately 97% seen once; the top ten hold 0.21%. Sequenced sample: T cells isolated from PBMCs. All receptors derive from a human donor in good health. CDR3s include the opening cysteine and the closing phenylalanine or tryptophan. Each record gives: J gene, clone size, CDR3 length, D gene, V gene, CDR3 protein, CDR3 DNA. The D gene is left open where the match is weak. Clone sizes are given selectively: once, few, many, or a class where the clone is expanded.

J gene: TRBJ2-5; clone size: NA; CDR3 length: 15; D gene: NA; V gene: TRBV7-8; CDR3 protein: CASSLRGNALVTQYF; CDR3 DNA: TGTGCCAGCAGCTTAAGGGGCAACGCCCTAGTGACCCAGTACTTC
J gene: TRBJ2-7; clone size: once; CDR3 length: 13; D gene: NA; V gene: TRBV28; CDR3 protein: CASSLRGTYEQYF; CDR3 DNA: TGTGCCAGCAGTTTAAGGGGGACCTACGAGCAGTACTTC
J gene: TRBJ2-1; clone size: NA; CDR3 length: 17; D gene: NA; V gene: TRBV7-9; CDR3 protein: CASSLGGGSGPNDEQFF; CDR3 DNA: TGTGCCAGCAGCTTAGGGGGTGGGAGCGGGCCGAATGATGAGCAGTTCTTC
J gene: TRBJ2-2; clone size: NA; CDR3 length: 14; D gene: NA; V gene: TRBV5-1; CDR3 protein: CASSDSANTGELFF; CDR3 DNA: TGCGCCAGCAGCGACAGCGCGAACACCGGGGAGCTGTTTTTT
J gene: TRBJ1-5; clone size: NA; CDR3 length: 16; D gene: NA; V gene: TRBV5-6; CDR3 protein: CASSLMGGTSNQPQHF; CDR3 DNA: TGTGCCAGCAGCTTGATGGGGGGGACAAGCAATCAGCCCCAGCATTTT
J gene: TRBJ2-5; clone size: NA; CDR3 length: 13; D gene: NA; V gene: TRBV2; CDR3 protein: CASGGQSQETQYF; CDR3 DNA: TGTGCCAGCGGAGGACAGTCCCAAGAGACCCAGTACTTC
J gene: TRBJ2-5; clone size: NA; CDR3 length: 11; D gene: NA; V gene: TRBV28; CDR3 protein: CASSSGETQYF; CDR3 DNA: TGTGCCAGCAGTTCCGGAGAGACCCAGTACTTC
J gene: TRBJ2-1; clone size: NA; CDR3 length: 19; D gene: NA; V gene: TRBV23-1; CDR3 protein: CASSSLAPRPQSSYNEQFF; CDR3 DNA: TGCGCCAGCAGTTCGCTAGCTCCCCGGCCTCAGAGCTCCTACAATGAGCAGTTCTTC
J gene: TRBJ1-1; clone size: NA; CDR3 length: 14; D gene: NA; V gene: TRBV19; CDR3 protein: CASSIWGSNTEAFF; CDR3 DNA: TGTGCCAGTAGTATTTGGGGCTCGAACACTGAAGCTTTCTTT
J gene: TRBJ2-2; clone size: once; CDR3 length: 15; D gene: TRBD2; V gene: TRBV6-4; CDR3 protein: CASSRGTSGTGELFF; CDR3 DNA: TGTGCCAGCAGTAGAGGGACTAGCGGTACCGGGGAGCTGTTTTTT